The 3 T cell receptor beta chains below come from one sample, sequenced in a study of regulatory T cells in long-lasting Graves disease. Time point: persistent/refractory GD, antithyroid drugs over 5 years with positive TRAb. Isolated PBMC RNA provided the starting material for the TCR library. According to the study, TCR beta libraries were built with iRepertoire HTBI primers and CDR3-region Arm-PCR. TCRdb re-derived calls from the multiplex PCR reads in MiXCR, one entry per CDR3 protein. Of 600,000 to 850,000 distinct CDR3 sequences in the sample, 25% to 30% were seen once. The source was peripheral blood mononuclear cells (PBMCs), collected when the disease was refractory, from a patient treated with antithyroid drugs. These receptors originate from a female donor with Graves disease.

In this sample, this clonotype turned up many times. The chain carries TRBV12-3 or TRBV12-4 and TRBJ1-5; TRBD1 agrees at 9 bases. The CDR3 covers 16 residues. V trimming: 3 bases; J trimming: 1 base; junction bases outside the gene matches: 4. The chain's CDR3 is CASSLGQGGSNQPQHF. CDR3 nucleotides: TGTGCCAGCAGTTTGGGACAGGGAGGGAGCAATCAGCCCCAGCATTTT.

This clonotype was seen only a few times. The junction does not match germline at one end; this may be a read error. The CDR3 sequence: CASGEGIRPQHF. The DNA of the CDR3 is TGTGCCAGCGGTGAAGGGATTCGGCCCCAGCATTTT. This chain joins TRBV6-1 and TRBJ1-5; D uncertain. CDR1 is MNHNS and CDR2 is SASEGT in the germline V gene. The CDR3 totals 12 residues.

This clonotype showed up many times. This rearrangement joins TRBV6-5 to TRBJ1-2, with no clear D. There are 15 residues in the CDR3. V was shortened by 2 bases and J by 1 base, with 11 bases between the two germline ends. CDR1 is MNHEY, CDR2 SVGAGI, per germline. The chain's CDR3 is CASSYDPRLNYGYTF. CDR3 nucleotide sequence: TGTGCCAGCAGTTACGACCCTCGGCTTAACTATGGCTACACCTTC.